This is a list of T cell receptor beta chains from one sample in a study of shared clonotypes between healthy human individuals. The repertoire was sequenced with immunoSEQ multiplex PCR; TCRdb's copy has only in-frame clones and lacks some. Of roughly 720,000 clones listed, 90% are singletons. Sequenced sample: memory CD8+ T cells from PBMCs. The origin of the receptors is a young man in good health. Some clones in this sample may be carry-over from other donors' samples. CDR3s include the opening cysteine and the closing phenylalanine or tryptophan. Only some rows state a clone size, as once, few, many or a class for expanded clones.

size: -; V: TRBV9; CDR3: CASSAGLNNEQFF
size: -; V: TRBV6-5; CDR3: CASSYRGTGANVLTF
size: once; V: TRBV7-6; CDR3: CASSSDGGEQFF
size: -; V: TRBV29-1; CDR3: CSVTRTSAYNEQFF
size: few; V: TRBV27; CDR3: CASSLGAGRTYEQYF
size: -; V: TRBV28; CDR3: CASIRDRGPTNYGYTF
size: -; V: TRBV6-1; CDR3: CAAHGPSGVTYEQYF
size: -; V: TRBV19; CDR3: CASTTGPDGNQPQHF
size: -; V: TRBV29-1; CDR3: CSVEGGGRRFEAFF
size: -; V: TRBV7-9; CDR3: CASTLIGRQTYEQYF
size: once; V: TRBV12-5; CDR3: CASGTWTEGRDNEQFF
size: once; V: TRBV27; CDR3: CASSASSGNLLELEQFF
size: -; V: TRBV4-3; CDR3: CASSQDLGEKLFF
size: -; V: TRBV7-9; CDR3: CASSARPYEQYF
size: once; V: TRBV7-9; CDR3: CASSLPSGSSANTGELFF
size: -; V: TRBV27; CDR3: CASSFQGSYGYTF
size: -; V: TRBV29-1; CDR3: CSVVEDDRGYGYTF
size: -; V: TRBV9; CDR3: CASSGIWGNEQFF
size: -; V: TRBV25-1; CDR3: CASSSGSSGETQYF
size: once; V: TRBV7-9; CDR3: CASSYHPGGEYEQYF
size: -; V: TRBV7-2; CDR3: CASSLQGSRTGELFF
size: -; V: TRBV7-6; CDR3: CASSPRGTGNTIYF
size: -; V: TRBV5-4; CDR3: CASSFNGLAGNEQFF
size: -; V: TRBV9; CDR3: CASSVGHADYEQYF
size: -; V: TRBV9; CDR3: CASSVEGSGGEETQYF
size: -; V: TRBV5-1; CDR3: CASSLARDGGWGQFF
size: -; V: TRBV27; CDR3: CASSLSGLAEGEYEQYF
size: -; V: TRBV7-8; CDR3: CASSTRDRGKETQYF
size: -; V: TRBV20-1; CDR3: CSAPRSIFQYF
size: -; V: TRBV27; CDR3: CASSPHPTSEDEQFF
size: -; V: TRBV28; CDR3: CASSLAGLARNNEQFF
size: once; V: TRBV10-2; CDR3: CASSDPRGGSYEQYF
size: -; V: TRBV28; CDR3: CASSPRAGGISETQYF
size: -; V: TRBV27; CDR3: CASGGLAGGPHTGELFF
size: -; V: TRBV7-9; CDR3: CASSFGGEYNEQFF
size: -; V: TRBV5-4; CDR3: CASSLGGRGEQYF